The clone carrying this TCR beta chain was counted many times. Its target is unknown. Trimming removed 6 bases from V and 1 base from J, with 3 bases in between. This CDR3 spans 10 amino acids. CDR1 and CDR2 (germline): SQVTM, ANQGSEA. As part of library construction, unique molecular identifiers were attached to individual cDNA molecules. TCRdb independently ran MiXCR on the 5' RACE reads; one entry per CDR3 protein. This table holds under 65,000 distinct CDR3 sequences, roughly an eighth found once. The data were obtained in a study of early T cells in non-severe SARS-CoV-2 infection. Study results and caveats: Database matching using VDJdb favored anti-spike CD8 responses, with private and CD4 specificities left missing.

V and J are TRBV29-1 and TRBJ1-1; D unclear. This receptor was taken from an adult who was a healthcare worker with PCR-confirmed SARS-CoV-2 infection or an uninfected control (not recorded which). The material sequenced was whole blood. The CDR3 reads CSVGNTEAFF. CDR3 coding DNA: TGCAGCGTGGGGAACACTGAAGCTTTCTTT.